This T cell receptor beta chain originates from a study of vaccination effects on CD4 cells after COVID-19 (dated 2022 in TCRdb). Concerning the study at large: Across the study, the median time from the second dose to post-vaccine sampling was 72 days (range 14 to 241). The study compared SARS-CoV-2 spike-specific CD4+ TCR repertoires before and after mRNA vaccination in COVID-19 convalescent patients and infection-naive vaccine recipients. A total of 10 COVID-19 convalescent patients and a handful of SARS-CoV-2-naive healthy vaccine recipients were included in the full study. In the study, cultures from other donors were sequenced using the Oncomine TCR Beta short-read assay on an Illumina iSeq 100. Study-wide findings and limitations: Limitations of the study were the small number of convalescent patients and the absence of early post-infection timepoints. In healthy vaccine recipients, vaccine-induced clones were almost all SARS-CoV-2 mono-reactive, with only 1 of 255 being cross-reactive with common cold coronaviruses. Marked clonal contraction was observed in both infection-induced and vaccine-induced clones at late post-vaccination timepoints, consistent with waning T cell responses.

Regarding this clone: Its antigen is unknown. Base qualities are not provided; no much larger clone lies one nucleotide away.

In the ViraFEST assay, PBMC were stimulated with viral peptide pools, and TCR sequencing was then used to find antigen-specific CD4+ T cell clonotypes based on their expansion. After around eleven days of culture, CD4+ T cells were isolated with the EasySep CD4+ T cell isolation kit. Two doses of either the BNT162b2 or the mRNA-1273 mRNA SARS-CoV-2 vaccine were administered to participants. None of the healthy vaccine recipients had a prior SARS-CoV-2 infection, which was confirmed by nucleocapsid antibody tests that came back negative both before and after vaccination. Roughly 1.9 million PBMC per well were cultured with 9 to 10 ug/ml peptides in IMDM containing approximately 4.7% human AB serum, about 9.6 IU/ml IL-2 and gentamicin. On days 3 and 7, half of the culture medium was replaced with fresh IL-2-containing medium. Unless noted otherwise, every peptide stimulation condition was grown in triplicate wells. Using Ficoll-Paque Plus gradient centrifugation, PBMC were separated from whole blood and then either used fresh or cryopreserved at -140C. The spike proteins of SARS-CoV-2 and of the common cold coronaviruses HCoV-NL63, HCoV-OC43 and HCoV-229E were spanned by overlapping peptide pools. Genomic DNA was extracted from cultured CD4+ T cells with the QIAamp micro DNA kit.

Libraries were constructed by the immunoSEQ multiplex PCR assay. DNA from the cultured, isolated CD4+ T cells was subjected to TCR beta CDR3 sequencing. The original methods were these. Non-productive TCR sequences were discarded, and reads were trimmed to the CDR3 region, with only CDR3s of 7 or more amino acids retained. Antigen-specific clonotypes were identified with the MANAFEST web app by comparing expansion in peptide wells against reference cultures. Positive clones required FDR<0.05 expansion versus reference and all other wells, odds ratio above 5, and frequency above 0.1% in two replicate wells. Cross-reactive clonotypes were defined as significantly expanded in SARS-CoV-2 spike wells and in at least one common cold coronavirus spike condition. CDR3 similarity was assessed by Levenshtein distance with the stringdist R package, and unrooted trees were built with ape in R 3.6.1. In its TCRdb copy, this immuneACCESS table keeps in-frame sequences only and misses some clones. Where compared with another copy, unresolved V genes explain less than half of these, and the others have no known cause. V and J calls and clone size are as listed in that table; D and trimming were resolved from the DNA. The sample profile shows roughly 27,000 clones; 55% to 85% of them were found once. Approximately 8.8% of the sample is in the top ten clones.

This clonotype originated in a human donor who received a COVID-19 vaccine. The sample consisted of CD4+ T cells from PBMCs cultured with HCoV-NL63 spike peptides, taken after COVID-19 vaccination. The cell subset or site label, as the study defines it: HCoV-NL63 spike overlapping peptide pool stimulation.

CDR3 sequence: CASGLSLAGGGLHNEQFF. The DNA is TGTGCTAGTGGTTTGAGTCTAGCGGGAGGAGGGCTCCACAATGAGCAGTTCTTC. The chain is made from TRBV12-5 and TRBJ2-1, and 11 junction bases match TRBD2. The junction shows trimming of 2 bases on V and 5 bases on J, and the gene matches do not reach 11 bases of it. Per the germline V gene, LGHNT is the CDR1 and FRNRAP is the CDR2. Counted from cysteine to phenylalanine, this CDR3 has 18 amino acids. Only the CDR3 portion is preserved as DNA: 54 bases, with reading frame beginning at the first base.